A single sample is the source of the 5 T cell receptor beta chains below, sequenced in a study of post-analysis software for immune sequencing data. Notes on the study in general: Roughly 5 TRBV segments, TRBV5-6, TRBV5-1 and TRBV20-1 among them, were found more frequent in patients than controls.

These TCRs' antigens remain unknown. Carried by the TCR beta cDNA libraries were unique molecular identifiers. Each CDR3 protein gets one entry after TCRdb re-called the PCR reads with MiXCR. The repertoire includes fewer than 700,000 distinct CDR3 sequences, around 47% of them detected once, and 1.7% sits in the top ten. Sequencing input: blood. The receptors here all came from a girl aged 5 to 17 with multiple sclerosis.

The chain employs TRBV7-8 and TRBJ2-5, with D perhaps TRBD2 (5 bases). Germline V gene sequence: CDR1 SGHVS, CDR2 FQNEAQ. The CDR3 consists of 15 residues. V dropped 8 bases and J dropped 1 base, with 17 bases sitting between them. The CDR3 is CASGSTWRRQETQYF. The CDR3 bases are TGTGCCAGCGGCTCGACGTGGAGGCGCCAAGAGACCCAGTACTTC.

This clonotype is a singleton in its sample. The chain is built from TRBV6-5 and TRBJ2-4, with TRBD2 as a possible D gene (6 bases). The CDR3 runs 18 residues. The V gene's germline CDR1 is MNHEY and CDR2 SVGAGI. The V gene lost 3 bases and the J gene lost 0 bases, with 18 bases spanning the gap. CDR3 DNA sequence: TGTGCCAGCAGTTATCGTTTTTTCGGGGGACTAGCCAAAAACATTCAGTACTTC. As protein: CASSYRFFGGLAKNIQYF.

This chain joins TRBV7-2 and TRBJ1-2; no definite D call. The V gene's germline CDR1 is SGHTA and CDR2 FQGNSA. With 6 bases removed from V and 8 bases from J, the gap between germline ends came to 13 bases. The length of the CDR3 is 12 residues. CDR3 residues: CASRDLGDGYTF. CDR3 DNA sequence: TGTGCCAGCAGAGATTTGGGTGACGGCTACACCTTC.

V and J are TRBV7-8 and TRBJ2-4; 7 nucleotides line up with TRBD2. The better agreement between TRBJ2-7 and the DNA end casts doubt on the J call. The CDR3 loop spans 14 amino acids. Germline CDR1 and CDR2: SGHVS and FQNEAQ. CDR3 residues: CASSLGTRAYEQYF. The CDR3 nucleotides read TGTGCCAGCAGCTTAGGGACTAGGGCCTACGAGCAGTACTTC.

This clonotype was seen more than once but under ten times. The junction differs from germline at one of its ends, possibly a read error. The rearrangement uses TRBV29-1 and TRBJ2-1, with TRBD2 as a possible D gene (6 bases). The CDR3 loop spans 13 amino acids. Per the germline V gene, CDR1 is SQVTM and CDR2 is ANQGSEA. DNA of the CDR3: TGCAGCGTTGAAGTAGGAGGGTACAGTGAGCAGTTCTTC. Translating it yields CSVEVGGYSEQFF.